The 29 T cell receptor beta chains presented below share a single source sample, sequenced in a study of blood T cell repertoires in COVID-19 (dated by TCRdb to the early 2020s). Libraries were built with the immunoSEQ multiplex PCR assay. TCRdb obtained this table from immuneACCESS and retained in-frame rearrangements with V and J assigned. These tables miss some clones; where compared with another copy, unresolved V genes account for less than half of the shortfall, and the remainder is unexplained. Across this sample there are 150,000 to 200,000 clones, with 70% to 90% seen only once. In total, the top ten clones hold 20% to 25% of the sample. Sequencing was done on a sample of peripheral blood. These receptors originate from a man in his sixties with active or convalescent COVID-19.

The rearrangement links TRBV12-3 or TRBV12-4 to TRBJ2-7; a possible D gene is TRBD2 (7 bases). V was shortened by 5 bases and J by 2 bases, with 10 bases between the two germline ends. CDR3 size: 13 residues. CDR3 residues: CASSGGGAYEQYF. In nucleotides, the CDR3 is TGTGCCAGCAGTGGCGGGGGCGCCTACGAGCAGTACTTC.

The chain combines TRBV11-2 with TRBJ2-7; TRBD1 is a possible D gene (7 bases). V was pared by 5 bases and J by 2 bases, with 19 bases between. This CDR3 is 16 amino acids long. CDR1 SGHAT and CDR2 FQNNGV come from the germline V gene. The CDR3 protein is CASSLTGGTATYEQYF. The CDR3 DNA reads TGTGCCAGCAGCCTCACCGGAGGGACAGCAACCTACGAGCAGTACTTC.

The count of this clone is one. The rearrangement links TRBV3-1 (or the pseudogene TRBV3-2) to TRBJ1-3; perhaps TRBD1 as D (5 bases). The CDR3 loop spans 15 amino acids. Trimming took 7 bases from V and 2 from J, leaving 15 bases between them. The V gene's germline CDR1 is LGHDT and CDR2 YNNKEL (reference sequence). The CDR3 spells CASNYRGSAGNTIYF. DNA of the CDR3: TGTGCCAGCAATTATAGGGGCAGCGCTGGAAACACCATATATTTT.

The chain recombines TRBV6-5 with TRBJ1-5; 9 bases match TRBD1. Trimming at V came to 4 bases and at J to 4 bases, leaving 5 bases not matched to a gene. Germline assignment: CDR1 MNHEY and CDR2 SVGAGI. CDR3 size: 15 residues. CDR3 protein: CASSSGQGQNQPQHF. Here the CDR3 DNA reads TGTGCCAGCAGTTCGGGACAGGGTCAGAATCAGCCCCAGCATTTT.

V usage is TRBV19 and J usage is TRBJ1-5, with D unclear. There are 15 residues in the CDR3. Germline V gene data show CDR1 as LNHDA and CDR2 as SQIVND (reference sequence). Trimming pared 2 bases from V and 3 bases from J, leaving 11 bases between. Written as DNA, the CDR3 is TGTGCCAGTAGTATATATAAGCAGGCCAATCAGCCCCAGCATTTT. Its translation is CASSIYKQANQPQHF.

The chain is built from TRBV5-1 and TRBJ2-1, with D tentatively TRBD2 (7 bases). The CDR3 is made up of 16 amino acids. The V end lost 4 bases, the J end lost 3 bases, and 17 bases lay between the germline ends. The germline CDR1 and CDR2 sequences are SGHRS and YFSETQ. As DNA, the CDR3 is TGCGCCAGCAGCGGGATCGGGGGGCCAAACTACAATGAGCAGTTCTTC. Translated: CASSGIGGPNYNEQFF.

The chain is built from TRBV18 and TRBJ1-2; D ambiguous. Germline loops: CDR1 KGHSH, CDR2 LQKENI. CDR3 size: 14 residues. The V end was cut by 0 bases, the J end by 7 bases, with 12 bases between. The CDR3 here is CASSPPGRGGGYTF. Written as DNA, the CDR3 is TGTGCCAGCTCACCACCTGGGAGAGGCGGTGGCTACACCTTC.

This chain connects TRBV24-1 to TRBJ1-5, with 8 bases lining up with TRBD1. The V gene's germline CDR1 is KGHDR and CDR2 SFDVKD. This CDR3 is built from 15 residues. V shed 2 bases, J shed 6 bases, and the junction held 5 bases outside the gene matches. CDR3 amino acids: CATSDSTGESQPQHF. CDR3 in DNA: TGTGCCACCAGTGATTCGACAGGGGAAAGTCAGCCCCAGCATTTT.

The chain recombines TRBV6-6 with TRBJ1-1, with unresolved D. CDR3 length: 13 residues. V dropped 0 bases and J dropped 12 bases, with 14 bases sitting between them. Germline CDR1 is MNHNY and CDR2 is SVGAGI (reference sequence). The CDR3 bases are TGTGCCAGCAGTTACTCGCCAGGTACCAGTACTTTCTTT. Residues: CASSYSPGTSTFF.

This chain uses TRBV9 with TRBJ2-6; D is unclear. CDR1 and CDR2 (germline): SGDLS, YYNGEE. The V end lost 1 base, the J end lost 0 bases, and 5 bases lay between the germline ends. The CDR3 sequence is 15 residues long. CDR3 residues: CASSVTGSGANVLTF. In DNA form, the CDR3 reads TGTGCCAGCAGCGTAACCGGCTCTGGGGCCAACGTCCTGACTTTC.

The chain uses TRBV2 and TRBJ1-4; D is ambiguous. V was clipped by 3 bases and J by 6 bases, with 11 bases between them. This CDR3 is 14 amino acids long. Germline CDR1 reads SNHLY; CDR2 reads FYNNEI. The CDR3 DNA sequence: TGTGCCAGCAGTGAGGGCATAGGCCATGAAAAACTGTTTTTT. Translated, it gives CASSEGIGHEKLFF.

V usage is TRBV4-2 and J usage is TRBJ1-2; 9 bases align to TRBD1. Germline V gene sequence: CDR1 LGHNA, CDR2 YNFKEQ. V lost 0 bases, J lost 7 bases, and 6 bases stayed unmatched. The CDR3 is made up of 15 amino acids. CDR3 sequence: CASSQDYGQGFGYTF. The CDR3 bases are TGTGCCAGCAGCCAAGATTACGGACAGGGGTTTGGCTACACCTTC.

V is TRBV20-1 and J is TRBJ1-5; 7 nucleotides align to TRBD1. The CDR3 covers 15 residues. Per the germline V gene, CDR1 is DFQATT and CDR2 is SNEGSKA (reference sequence). After removal of 3 bases from V and 3 bases from J, the junction contained 8 bases not matched to a gene. CDR3 region: CSASSRQGINQPQHF. In DNA form, the CDR3 reads TGCAGTGCTAGTTCGAGACAGGGTATCAATCAGCCCCAGCATTTT.

The J gene is TRBJ1-5, the V gene TRBV2, with 8 bases lining up with TRBD1. Trimming cost V 2 bases and J 5 bases; bases outside gene matches: 2. Looked up from germline, CDR1 is SNHLY and CDR2 is FYNNEI. The CDR3 is 14 amino acids. CDR3 sequence (DNA): TGTGCCAGCAGTGAACGCAGGGGGCATCAGCCCCAGCATTTT. It specifies CASSERRGHQPQHF.

CDR3 coding DNA: TGTGCCAGCAGCTCCGCCCTGACTACACAAGAGACCCAGTACTTC. It codes for CASSSALTTQETQYF. The chain recombines TRBV7-9 with TRBJ2-5; maybe TRBD2 (5 bases). CDR3 length: 15 amino acids. The ends were cut back, 4 bases at V and 2 bases at J, with 14 bases in the middle. Germline loops: CDR1 SEHNR, CDR2 FQNEAQ (reference sequence).

The CDR3 reads CASSVGLGTGDSEQFF. As DNA, the CDR3 is TGTGCCAGCAGCGTAGGTTTAGGAACAGGGGATAGTGAGCAGTTCTTC. The V and J genes are TRBV9 and TRBJ2-1, with TRBD1 matching 7 bases. The CDR3 extends over 16 amino acids. The ends lost 0 bases at V and 9 bases at J; junction bases unmatched: 12. CDR1 SGDLS and CDR2 YYNGEE come from the germline V gene.

The V call is TRBV11-2, the J call TRBJ2-3, with D maybe TRBD1 (5 bases). V was shortened by 5 bases and J by 3 bases, with 18 bases between the two germline ends. The CDR3 spans 16 residues. Germline V lookup: CDR1 SGHAT, CDR2 FQNNGV. The CDR3 here is CASSGASFRMTDTQYF. For the CDR3, the DNA is TGTGCCAGCAGCGGGGCCTCCTTTCGGATGACAGATACGCAGTATTTT.

This sequence joins TRBV11-2 and TRBJ1-2, with D perhaps TRBD1 (5 bases). The CDR3 has 15 residues. Trimming left V 1 base short and J 3 bases short, with 12 bases between. Germline CDR1 reads SGHAT; CDR2 reads FQNNGV. As DNA, the CDR3 is TGTGCCAGCAGCTTAGTAGGGGTCGGCCACTATGGCTACACCTTC. The encoded protein is CASSLVGVGHYGYTF. Complete variable domain (other parts from reference TRBV11-2 and TRBJ1-2): EAGVAQSPRYKIIEKRQSVAFWCNPISGHATLYWYQQILGQGPKLLIQFQNNGVVDDSQLPKDRFSAERLKGVDSTLKIQPAKLEDSAVYLCASSLVGVGHYGYTFGSGTRLTVV.

The rearrangement links TRBV10-1 to TRBJ2-1, with TRBD2 matching 8 bases. The CDR3 is 15 amino acids. V was pared by 6 bases and J by 7 bases, with 11 bases of the junction left unmatched. In germline, CDR1 is WNHNN, CDR2 SYGVQD (reference sequence). The CDR3 is CASSPTGAGGNEQFF. CDR3 nucleotide sequence: TGCGCCAGCAGCCCCACTGGGGCGGGGGGAAATGAGCAGTTCTTC.

Turning to this clone: Other DNA sequences in this sample translate to the same CDR3. This chain connects TRBV5-1 to TRBJ1-3; unclear D gene. Trimming removed 1 base from V and 0 bases from J, with 5 bases in between. Per the germline V gene, CDR1 is SGHRS and CDR2 is YFSETQ. The CDR3 runs 14 residues. Here the CDR3 DNA reads TGCGCCAGCAGCTTGACGAGCTCTGGAAACACCATATATTTT. Encoded protein: CASSLTSSGNTIYF.

This chain joins TRBV24-1 and TRBJ2-7; D is uncertain. Trimming pared 3 bases from V and 3 bases from J, leaving 14 bases between. Germline CDR1 KGHDR, CDR2 SFDVKD. The CDR3 extends over 15 amino acids. The CDR3 DNA reads as TGTGCCACCAGTGATCCCATGGCGGCCCACTACGAGCAGTACTTC. This translates into CATSDPMAAHYEQYF.

The rearrangement links TRBV7-8 to TRBJ2-7; D might be TRBD1 (5 bases). V lost 5 bases and J 9 bases, leaving 14 bases between the germline ends. CDR1 is SGHVS, CDR2 FQNEAQ, per germline. The CDR3 totals 12 residues. This CDR3 is CASSPLGQGQYF. In DNA, the CDR3 is TGTGCCAGCAGCCCCCTAGGGCAGGGGCAGTACTTC.

J is TRBJ1-5 and V is TRBV24-1, with D perhaps matching TRBD1 (6 bases). Germline values: CDR1 KGHDR, CDR2 SFDVKD. The V and J ends lost 2 bases and 1 base respectively, with 14 bases between them. The CDR3 spans 17 residues. As DNA, the CDR3 is TGTGCCACCAGTGATTCCACAGAGGGGGGGAGCAATCAGCCCCAGCATTTT. Translated: CATSDSTEGGSNQPQHF.

V gene TRBV3-1 (or the pseudogene TRBV3-2) combines with J gene TRBJ1-3; tentatively, D is TRBD1 (6 bases). This CDR3 has 15 amino acids. Germline CDR1 LGHDT, CDR2 YNNKEL (reference sequence). Trimming took off 2 bases at V and 8 bases at J, with 16 bases between the two ends. In DNA, the CDR3 is TGTGCCAGCAGCCAAAGGGGCAGGGGAGTATACACCATATATTTT. Residues: CASSQRGRGVYTIYF.

V and J are TRBV5-4 and TRBJ1-1; D might be TRBD1 (6 bases). This CDR3 region has 14 residues. Germline V gives CDR1 SGHNT, CDR2 YYREEE (reference sequence). V was shortened by 5 bases and J by 3 bases, with 14 bases between the two germline ends. The CDR3: CASSLDRSDTEAFF. The CDR3 DNA reads as TGTGCCAGCAGTCTCGACAGGAGCGACACTGAAGCTTTCTTT.

A remark on this clone: One junction end disagrees with the germline gene, perhaps due to a read error. This rearrangement joins TRBV12-3 or TRBV12-4 to TRBJ1-3, with D perhaps TRBD1 (6 bases). The CDR3 length is 13 residues. CDR3 loop: CASSLATGTPLPF. The CDR3 coding sequence is TGTGCCAGCAGTTTAGCGACCGGGACACCACTACCTTTT.

The chain's CDR3 is CASSLVGQGYGYTF. DNA of the CDR3: TGCGCCAGCAGCTTGGTTGGACAGGGTTATGGCTACACCTTC. The chain has TRBV5-1 and TRBJ1-2, with TRBD1 matching 8 bases. The CDR3 has 14 residues. Looked up from germline, CDR1 is SGHRS and CDR2 is YFSETQ. After removal of 0 bases from V and 5 bases from J, the junction contained 3 bases not matched to a gene.

The chain combines TRBV30 with TRBJ2-7, with 10 bases lining up with TRBD2. In germline, CDR1 is GTSNPN, CDR2 SVGIG (reference sequence). The CDR3 runs 19 residues. V shed 4 bases, J shed 5 bases, and the junction held 23 bases outside the gene matches. The CDR3 is CAWIQLISGGRREEDEQYF. The CDR3 DNA reads as TGTGCCTGGATCCAACTTATTAGCGGGGGGCGCCGGGAGGAAGACGAGCAGTACTTC.

The V gene is TRBV15, the J gene TRBJ2-1; a possible D gene is TRBD1 (6 bases). The germline gives CDR1 LNHNV, CDR2 YYDKDF (reference sequence). The CDR3 sequence is 15 residues long. V dropped 5 bases and J dropped 2 bases, with 13 bases sitting between them. DNA for the CDR3: TGTGCCACCAGCGAAGGCTCAGGGGCCTACAATGAGCAGTTCTTC. Its translation: CATSEGSGAYNEQFF.